The entry that follows covers one T cell receptor (beta chain) sequence. The assay was immunoSEQ multiplex PCR, and TCRdb's table has in-frame clones only and misses some. The sample has fewer than 400,000 clones, 80% to 90% seen once; the top ten hold under 2.5%. The data were obtained in a study of blood T cell repertoires in COVID-19. On the study more broadly: Sample material is recorded as cDNA or gDNA derived from T cells, B-cell-depleted T cells, or PBMCs.

Cohort 3 recovered donors had two negative PCRs, clearance, or symptom resolution. V lost 6 bases and J 4 bases, leaving 12 bases between the germline ends. The CDR3 covers 13 residues. CDR1 is PRHDT, CDR2 FYEKMQ, per germline (reference sequence). The specimen was PBMCs or T cells enriched from blood (not recorded which). This TCR was recovered from a man younger than 45 who had recovered from COVID-19. The V call is TRBV13, the J call TRBJ2-5; TRBD1 might be the D (6 bases). Here the CDR3 reads CASSMGHGETQYF. The DNA of the CDR3 is TGTGCCAGCAGTATGGGACATGGAGAGACCCAGTACTTC.